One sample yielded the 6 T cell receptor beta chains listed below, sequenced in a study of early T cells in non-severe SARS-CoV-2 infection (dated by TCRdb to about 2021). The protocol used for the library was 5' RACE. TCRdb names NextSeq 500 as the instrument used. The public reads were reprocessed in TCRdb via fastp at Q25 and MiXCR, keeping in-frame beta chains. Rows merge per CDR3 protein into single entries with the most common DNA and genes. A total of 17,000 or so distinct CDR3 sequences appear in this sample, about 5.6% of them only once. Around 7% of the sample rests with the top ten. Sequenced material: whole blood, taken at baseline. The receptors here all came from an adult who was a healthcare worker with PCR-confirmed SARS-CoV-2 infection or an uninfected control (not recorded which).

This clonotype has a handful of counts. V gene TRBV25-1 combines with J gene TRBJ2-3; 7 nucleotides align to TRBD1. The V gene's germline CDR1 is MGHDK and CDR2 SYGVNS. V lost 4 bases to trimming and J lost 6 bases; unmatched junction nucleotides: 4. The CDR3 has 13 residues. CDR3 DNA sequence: TGTGCCAGCAGTGTAACAGGGGCCGATACGCAGTATTTT. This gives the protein CASSVTGADTQYF.

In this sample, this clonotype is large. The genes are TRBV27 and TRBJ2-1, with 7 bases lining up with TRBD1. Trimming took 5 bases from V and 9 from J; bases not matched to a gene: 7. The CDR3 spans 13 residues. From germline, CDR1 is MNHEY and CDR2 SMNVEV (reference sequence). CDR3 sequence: CASSTYRGFEQFF. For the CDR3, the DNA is TGTGCCAGCAGTACCTACAGGGGTTTTGAGCAGTTCTTC.

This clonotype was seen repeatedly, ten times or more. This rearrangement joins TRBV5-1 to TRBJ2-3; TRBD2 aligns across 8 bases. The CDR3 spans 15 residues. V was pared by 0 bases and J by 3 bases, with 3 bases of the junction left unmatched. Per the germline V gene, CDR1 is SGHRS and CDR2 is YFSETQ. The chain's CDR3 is CASSLVAGSTDTQYF. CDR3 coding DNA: TGCGCCAGCAGCTTGGTAGCGGGAAGTACAGATACGCAGTATTTT.

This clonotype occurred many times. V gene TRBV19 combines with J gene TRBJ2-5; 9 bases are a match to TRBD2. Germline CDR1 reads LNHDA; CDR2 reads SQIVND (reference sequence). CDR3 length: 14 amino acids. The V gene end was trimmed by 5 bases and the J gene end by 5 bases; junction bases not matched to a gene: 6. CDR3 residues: CASSGGLAAETQYF. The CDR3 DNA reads TGTGCCAGTAGTGGGGGACTAGCCGCGGAGACCCAGTACTTC.

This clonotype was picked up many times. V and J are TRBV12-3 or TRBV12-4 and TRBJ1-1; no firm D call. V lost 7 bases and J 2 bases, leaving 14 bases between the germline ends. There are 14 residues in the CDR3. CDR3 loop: CASTLTRGNTEAFF. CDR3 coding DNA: TGTGCCAGCACCCTGACCCGGGGAAACACTGAAGCTTTCTTT.

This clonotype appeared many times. CDR3 amino acids: CASSQEGSSSYEQYF. Here the CDR3 DNA reads TGTGCCAGCAGCCAAGAGGGAAGTAGCTCCTACGAGCAGTACTTC. The rearrangement joins TRBV4-2 to TRBJ2-7; D is undetermined. In germline, CDR1 is LGHNA, CDR2 YNFKEQ. V dropped 0 bases and J dropped 0 bases, with 9 bases sitting between them. This CDR3 has 15 residues.